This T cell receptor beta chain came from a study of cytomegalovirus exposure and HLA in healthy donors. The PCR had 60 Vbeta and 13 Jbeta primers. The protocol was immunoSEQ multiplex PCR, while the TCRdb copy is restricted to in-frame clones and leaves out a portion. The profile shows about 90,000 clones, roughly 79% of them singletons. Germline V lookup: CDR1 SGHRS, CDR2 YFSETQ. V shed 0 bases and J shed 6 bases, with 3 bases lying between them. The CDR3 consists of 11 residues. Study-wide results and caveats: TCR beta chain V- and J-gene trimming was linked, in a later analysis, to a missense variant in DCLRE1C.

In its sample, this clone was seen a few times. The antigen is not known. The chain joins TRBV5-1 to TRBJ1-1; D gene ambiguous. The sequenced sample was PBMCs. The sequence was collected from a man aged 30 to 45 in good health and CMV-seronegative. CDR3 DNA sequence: TGCGCCAGCAGCTTGGGGCCTGAAGCTTTCTTT. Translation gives CASSLGPEAFF.